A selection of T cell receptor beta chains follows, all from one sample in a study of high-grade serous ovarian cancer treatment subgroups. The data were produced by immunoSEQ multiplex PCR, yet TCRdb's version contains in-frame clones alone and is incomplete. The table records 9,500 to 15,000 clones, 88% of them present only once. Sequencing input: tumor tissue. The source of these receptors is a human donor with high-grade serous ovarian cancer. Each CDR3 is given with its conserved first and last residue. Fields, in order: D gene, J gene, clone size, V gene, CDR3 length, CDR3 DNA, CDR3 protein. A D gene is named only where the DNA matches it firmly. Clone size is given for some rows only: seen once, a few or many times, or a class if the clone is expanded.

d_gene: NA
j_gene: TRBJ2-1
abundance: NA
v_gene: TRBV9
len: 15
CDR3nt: TGTGCCAGCACCCGAGGCACGGGGTGGGAGAATGAGCAGTTCTTC
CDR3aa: CASTRGTGWENEQFF

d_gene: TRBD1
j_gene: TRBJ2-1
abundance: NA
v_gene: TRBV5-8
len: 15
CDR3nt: TGTGCCAGCAGCTTGCTGGGACAGTCCTACAATGAGCAGTTCTTC
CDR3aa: CASSLLGQSYNEQFF

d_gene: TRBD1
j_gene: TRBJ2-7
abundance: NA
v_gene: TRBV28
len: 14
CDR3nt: TGTGCCAGCAGTGCCGGGACAGGGGCCTACGAGCAGTACTTC
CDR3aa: CASSAGTGAYEQYF

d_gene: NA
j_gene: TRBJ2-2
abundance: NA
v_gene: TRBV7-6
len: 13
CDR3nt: TGTGCCAGCAGCTTCCCGGGGACCGGGGAGCTGTTTTTT
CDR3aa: CASSFPGTGELFF

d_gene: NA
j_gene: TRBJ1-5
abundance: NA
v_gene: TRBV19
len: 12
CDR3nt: TGTGCCACCAGACACGGTAATCAGCCCCAGCATTTT
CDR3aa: CATRHGNQPQHF

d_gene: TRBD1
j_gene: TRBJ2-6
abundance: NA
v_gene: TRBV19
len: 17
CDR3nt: TGTGCCAGCCGAAGCACAGGGGGTCGCGTCGGGGCCAACGTCCTGACTTTC
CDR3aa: CASRSTGGRVGANVLTF

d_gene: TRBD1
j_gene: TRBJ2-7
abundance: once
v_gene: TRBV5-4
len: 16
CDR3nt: TGTGCCAGCAGCGCAAGATCCCGGGACAGGGGTTACGAGCAGTACTTC
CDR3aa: CASSARSRDRGYEQYF

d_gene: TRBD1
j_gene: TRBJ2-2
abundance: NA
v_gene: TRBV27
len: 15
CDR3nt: TGTGCCAGCAGAAATACAGGGGTTAGGGCCGGGGAGCTGTTTTTT
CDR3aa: CASRNTGVRAGELFF

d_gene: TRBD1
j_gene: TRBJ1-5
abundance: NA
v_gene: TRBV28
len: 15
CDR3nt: TGTGCCAGCGAAGGAGGGGGCGGGTTCAATCAGCCCCAGCATTTT
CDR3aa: CASEGGGGFNQPQHF

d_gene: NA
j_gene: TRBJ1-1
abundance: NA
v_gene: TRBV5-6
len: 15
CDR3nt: TGTGCCAGCAGCTTGGGGGGGTCCAAGAACACTGAAGCTTTCTTT
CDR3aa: CASSLGGSKNTEAFF

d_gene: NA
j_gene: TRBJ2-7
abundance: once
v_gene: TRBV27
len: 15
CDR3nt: TGTGCCAGCAGTGCCCCCCGGGAAACGGGCGACGAGCAGTACTTC
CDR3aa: CASSAPRETGDEQYF

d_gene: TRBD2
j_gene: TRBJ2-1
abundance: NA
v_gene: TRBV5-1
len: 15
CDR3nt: TGCGCCAGCAGCTCAATTAGCGGGGGGGCCCGTGAGCAGTTCTTC
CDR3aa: CASSSISGGAREQFF

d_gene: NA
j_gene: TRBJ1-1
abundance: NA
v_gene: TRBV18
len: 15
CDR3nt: TGTGCCAGCTCACCGGGAGCCCCGGGAGACACTGAAGCTTTCTTT
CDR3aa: CASSPGAPGDTEAFF

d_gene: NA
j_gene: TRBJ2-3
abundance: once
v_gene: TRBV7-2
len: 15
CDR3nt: TGTGCCAGCAGCTTAGCGGGGGGGCTGGGAGATACGCAGTATTTT
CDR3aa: CASSLAGGLGDTQYF

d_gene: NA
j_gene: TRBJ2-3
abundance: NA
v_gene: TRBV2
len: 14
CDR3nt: TGTGCCAGTATAGCAGCAACTAGCACAGATACGCAGTATTTT
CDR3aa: CASIAATSTDTQYF

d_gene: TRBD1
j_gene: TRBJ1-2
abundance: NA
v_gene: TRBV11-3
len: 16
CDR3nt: TGTGCCAGCAGCTTATCCCCGACAGGGGCCCGATATGGCTACACCTTC
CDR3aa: CASSLSPTGARYGYTF

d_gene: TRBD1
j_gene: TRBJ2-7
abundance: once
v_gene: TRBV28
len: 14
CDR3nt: TGTGCCAGCAGTTTAAGACAGGGAAGGAACGAGCAGTACTTC
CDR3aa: CASSLRQGRNEQYF

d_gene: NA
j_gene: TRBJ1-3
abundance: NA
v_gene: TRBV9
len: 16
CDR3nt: TGTGCCAGCAGCGTAGAAGGGGAGTTTCCGGGAAACACCATATATTTT
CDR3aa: CASSVEGEFPGNTIYF

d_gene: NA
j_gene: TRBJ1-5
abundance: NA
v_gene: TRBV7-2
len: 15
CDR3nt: TGTGCCAGCAGCTTAGCGACAGGCCTAAATCAGCCCCAGCATTTT
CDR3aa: CASSLATGLNQPQHF

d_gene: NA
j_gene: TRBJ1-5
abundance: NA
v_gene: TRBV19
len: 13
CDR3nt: TGTGCCAGTAGTATAGGGGGGAATCAGCCCCAGCATTTT
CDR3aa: CASSIGGNQPQHF

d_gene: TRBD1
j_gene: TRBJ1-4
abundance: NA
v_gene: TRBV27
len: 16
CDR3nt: TGTGCCAGCAGTTCTTCCGGGACAGGGTGGGGTGAAAAACTGTTTTTT
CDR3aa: CASSSSGTGWGEKLFF

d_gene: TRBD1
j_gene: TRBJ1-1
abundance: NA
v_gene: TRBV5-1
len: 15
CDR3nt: TGCGCCAGCAGCTCGACAGGGGGCCTGAACACTGAAGCTTTCTTT
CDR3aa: CASSSTGGLNTEAFF

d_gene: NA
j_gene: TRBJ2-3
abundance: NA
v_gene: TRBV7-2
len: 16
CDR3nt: TGTGCCAGCAGCCCCCGTTTAGCGGCTAGCACAGATACGCAGTATTTT
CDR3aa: CASSPRLAASTDTQYF

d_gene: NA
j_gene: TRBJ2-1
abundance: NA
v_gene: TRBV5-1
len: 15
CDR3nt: TGCGCCAGCAGCTTAGGGGGGGCCGGTGGCAATGAGCAGTTCTTC
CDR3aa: CASSLGGAGGNEQFF

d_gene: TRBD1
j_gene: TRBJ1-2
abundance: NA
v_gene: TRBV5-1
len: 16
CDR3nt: TGCGCCAGCAGCGGTGGCCGGGACAGGGGAAACTATGGCTACACCTTC
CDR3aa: CASSGGRDRGNYGYTF

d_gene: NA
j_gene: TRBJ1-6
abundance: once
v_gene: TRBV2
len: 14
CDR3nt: TGTGCCAGCAGTGTTAGAGACGGCGGATCACCCCTCCACTTT
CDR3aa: CASSVRDGGSPLHF

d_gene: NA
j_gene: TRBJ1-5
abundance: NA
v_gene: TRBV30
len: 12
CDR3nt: TGTGCCTGGACGACGGGGCATCAGCCCCAGCATTTT
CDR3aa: CAWTTGHQPQHF

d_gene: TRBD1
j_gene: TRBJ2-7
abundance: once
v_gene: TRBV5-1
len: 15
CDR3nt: TGCGCCAGCAGCACCCAACAGGGGGCGGGCTACGAGCAGTACTTC
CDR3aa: CASSTQQGAGYEQYF

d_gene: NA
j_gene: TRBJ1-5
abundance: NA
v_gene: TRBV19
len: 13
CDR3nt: TGTGCCAGTAGTCCTGACCTAGTGCGGCCCCAGCATTTT
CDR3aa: CASSPDLVRPQHF

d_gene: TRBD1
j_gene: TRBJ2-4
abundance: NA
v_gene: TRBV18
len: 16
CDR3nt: TGTGCCAGCTCACCATATGAGGACAGGTTGGGAAACATTCAGTACTTC
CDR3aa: CASSPYEDRLGNIQYF

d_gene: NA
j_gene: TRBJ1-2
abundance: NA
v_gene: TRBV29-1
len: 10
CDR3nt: TGCAGCGCCCGGGTGGGTGGCTACACCTTC
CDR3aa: CSARVGGYTF

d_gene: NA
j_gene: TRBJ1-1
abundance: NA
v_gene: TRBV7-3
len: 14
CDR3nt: TGTGCCAGCAGCCTTCAAGGGGGGGACACTGAAGCTTTCTTT
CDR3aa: CASSLQGGDTEAFF

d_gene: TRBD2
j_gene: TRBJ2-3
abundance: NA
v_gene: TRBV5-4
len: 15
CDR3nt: TGTGCCAGCAGCTTGGTAGTAGCGGGGATCGATACGCAGTATTTT
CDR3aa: CASSLVVAGIDTQYF

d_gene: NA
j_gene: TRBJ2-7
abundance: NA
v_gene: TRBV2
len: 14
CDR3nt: TGTGCCAGCAATCTAGGTCGGAGATCCTACGAGCAGTACTTC
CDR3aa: CASNLGRRSYEQYF

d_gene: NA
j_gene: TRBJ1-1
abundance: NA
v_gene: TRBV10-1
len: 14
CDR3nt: TGCGCCAGCAGTGAGTCGTGGGGGATCGGTGAAGCTTTCTTT
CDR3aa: CASSESWGIGEAFF

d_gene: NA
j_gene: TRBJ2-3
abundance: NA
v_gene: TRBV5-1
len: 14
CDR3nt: TGCGCCAGCAGCCCACGGATCTTCACAGATACGCAGTATTTT
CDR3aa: CASSPRIFTDTQYF

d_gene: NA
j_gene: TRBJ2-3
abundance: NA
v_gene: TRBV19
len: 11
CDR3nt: TGTGCCAGTAGTTTTACGGATACGCAGTATTTT
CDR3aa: CASSFTDTQYF

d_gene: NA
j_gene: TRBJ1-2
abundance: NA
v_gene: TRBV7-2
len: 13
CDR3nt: TGTGCCAGCAGCCCAGGACAGTACTATGGCTACACCTTC
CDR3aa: CASSPGQYYGYTF

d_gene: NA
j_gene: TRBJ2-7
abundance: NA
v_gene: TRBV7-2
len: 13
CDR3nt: TGTGCCAGCAGCCGGGACCCATCCTACGAGCAGTACTTC
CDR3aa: CASSRDPSYEQYF

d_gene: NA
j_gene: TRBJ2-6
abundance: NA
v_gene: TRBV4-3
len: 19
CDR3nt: TGCGCCAGCAGCCAAGATTTTTGGCGGGGAAGCTCTGGGGCCAACGTCCTGACTTTC
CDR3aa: CASSQDFWRGSSGANVLTF